The clone carrying this TCR beta chain is medium-sized (0.01 to 0.1%). Its cognate antigen is unknown. The data originate from a study of sequential checkpoint blockade in melanoma. Across the study: Arm A got nivolumab then ipilimumab; arm B the reverse, 1:1. Matched biopsies came pretreatment and at week 13 for twenty-two patients.

Treatment indicated: randomized to nivolumab then ipilimumab (arm A) or the reverse (arm B). Only in-frame clones appear in the TCRdb table, and some are missing; sequencing was by immunoSEQ multiplex PCR. The sample includes over a thousand clones, 15% to 20% seen only once; the top ten take approximately 8.7%. Study findings and constraints: Clinical benefit was about 30 times likelier when tumor T-cell fraction and clonality increased.

This CDR3 region has 15 residues. V shed 4 bases and J 5 bases; nucleotides not matched to a gene: 7. Germline V gene sequence: CDR1 SGHNT, CDR2 YENEEA. The clonotype comes from a human donor with melanoma. The sample here was tumor tissue (inferred from file names), taken from a patient given nivolumab and ipilimumab in sequence. V is TRBV11-3 and J is TRBJ2-3; 9 bases map to TRBD1. CDR3 sequence reads: CASSYNRGLGDTQYF. CDR3 DNA sequence: TGTGCCAGCAGCTACAACAGGGGGCTTGGAGATACGCAGTATTTT.